This T cell receptor beta chain was captured by sequencing in a study of CD8 T cells in Susac syndrome. Germline CDR1 is SGHNT and CDR2 is YYREEE (reference sequence). The V end was cut by 4 bases, the J end by 8 bases, with 18 bases between. This CDR3 has 14 amino acids. Random hexamers primed reverse transcription of roughly 0.5 to 1 ug RNA. Each CDR3 protein gets one entry after TCRdb re-called the immunoSEQ multiplex PCR reads with MiXCR. This table holds approximately 190,000 distinct CDR3 sequences, nearly 97% found once. The V and J genes are TRBV5-4 and TRBJ1-2; possible D gene TRBD1, 5 bases. This sequence originates from a human donor with Susac syndrome. Sequenced sample: CD4+ T cells from PBMCs. This CDR3 reads CASSELLGAGGYTF. The CDR3 DNA reads TGTGCCAGCAGCGAGCTCCTTGGGGCTGGCGGCTACACCTTC.